The 28 T cell receptor beta chains below come from one sample, sequenced in a study of blood T cell repertoires in COVID-19. Produced via immunoSEQ multiplex PCR; TCRdb's table is partial and in-frame only. The table records 9,500 to 11,000 clones, 70% to 90% of them present only once. Source material: peripheral blood. The receptors shown here come from a human donor in a cohort sampled during active COVID-19.

The J gene is TRBJ2-7, the V gene TRBV7-9; D is unclear. The CDR3 loop spans 13 amino acids. CDR1 is SEHNR, CDR2 FQNEAQ, per germline (reference sequence). V gave up 5 bases and J gave up 5 bases, with 13 bases separating them. The CDR3 loop reads CASSLSQAHEQYF. The DNA of the CDR3 is TGTGCCAGCAGCCTGTCCCAGGCACACGAGCAGTACTTC.

The chain joins TRBV3-1 (or the pseudogene TRBV3-2) to TRBJ2-2; tentative D call: TRBD1 (6 bases). The CDR3 consists of 17 residues. The V gene lost 4 bases and the J gene lost 8 bases, with 23 bases spanning the gap. The V gene's germline CDR1 is LGHDT and CDR2 YNNKEL (reference sequence). CDR3 protein: CASSRTRQEAFGGELFF. The CDR3, as DNA: TGTGCCAGCAGCCGTACTAGACAGGAGGCCTTCGGGGGGGAGCTGTTTTTT.

The chain recombines TRBV5-4 with TRBJ2-1, with 7 bases aligning to TRBD1. The V gene's germline CDR1 is SGHNT and CDR2 YYREEE (reference sequence). Trimming took 0 bases from V and 12 from J; bases not matched to a gene: 6. This CDR3 spans 13 amino acids. The chain's CDR3 is CASSLGGGEGQFF. In DNA, the CDR3 is TGTGCCAGCAGCTTGGGAGGGGGCGAAGGGCAGTTCTTC.

The chain links TRBV27 to TRBJ1-6; possible D gene TRBD1, 5 bases. Trimming stripped 3 bases from V and 5 bases from J, with 8 bases between. The V gene's germline CDR1 is MNHEY and CDR2 SMNVEV (reference sequence). This CDR3 has 14 amino acids. The CDR3 nucleotides are TGTGCCAGCAGTTTGGGACTCGATAATTCACCCCTCCACTTT. This translates into CASSLGLDNSPLHF.

This clone came up once. The chain employs TRBV18 and TRBJ2-1; D gene ambiguous. Germline CDR1 reads KGHSH; CDR2 reads LQKENI. CDR3 size: 15 residues. V lost 2 bases to trimming and J lost 6 bases, with 14 bases between them. In DNA, the CDR3 is TGTGCCAGCTCACCAATCAGGCCTGTCGGCAATGAGCAGTTCTTC. This encodes CASSPIRPVGNEQFF. Using reference TRBV18 and TRBJ2-1 for the parts outside the CDR3, the full variable domain is NAGVMQNPRHLVRRRGQEARLRCSPMKGHSHVYWYRQLPEEGLKFMVYLQKENIIDESGMPKERFSAEFPKEGPSILRIQQVVRGDSAAYFCASSPIRPVGNEQFFGPGTRLTVL.

V usage is TRBV30 and J usage is TRBJ2-1; 13 bases line up with TRBD2. Germline V gene data show CDR1 as GTSNPN and CDR2 as SVGIG (reference sequence). This CDR3 spans 18 amino acids. V lost 2 bases and J lost 0; bases outside the gene matches: 7. The CDR3 DNA follows: TGTGCCTGGAGTCGGACTAGCGGGGGAGGTGGCTCCTACAATGAGCAGTTCTTC. Protein product: CAWSRTSGGGGSYNEQFF.

This chain joins TRBV4-1 and TRBJ1-6; D ambiguous. The V gene's germline CDR1 is MGHRA and CDR2 YSYEKL. Deletions cut 2 bases from V and 8 bases from J, with 13 bases between. This CDR3 is built from 15 residues. CDR3 sequence reads: CASSQNEAVDSPLHF. CDR3 DNA sequence: TGCGCCAGCAGCCAAAACGAGGCAGTCGATTCACCCCTCCACTTT.

V gene TRBV2 combines with J gene TRBJ2-5; 14 bases fit TRBD2. With 5 bases clipped from V and 7 bases from J, the junction kept 9 bases outside the gene matches. The CDR3 runs 16 residues. Looked up from germline, CDR1 is SNHLY and CDR2 is FYNNEI. CDR3 amino acids: CASSTGTSGGGGTQYF. CDR3 nucleotide sequence: TGTGCCAGCAGTACCGGGACTAGCGGGGGCGGGGGGACCCAGTACTTC. Full variable domain (outside the CDR3, taken from reference TRBV2 and TRBJ2-5): EPEVTQTPSHQVTQMGQEVILRCVPISNHLYFYWYRQILGQKVEFLVSFYNNEISEKSEIFDDQFSVERPDGSNFTLKIRSTKLEDSAMYFCASSTGTSGGGGTQYFGPGTRLLVL.

The genes are TRBV3-1 (or the pseudogene TRBV3-2) and TRBJ2-1; perhaps TRBD2 as D (6 bases). Germline CDR1 reads LGHDT; CDR2 reads YNNKEL (reference sequence). V was trimmed by 8 bases and J by 9 bases, leaving 20 bases between them. CDR3 length equals 14 residues. This CDR3 is CASSRDSNLGEQFF. DNA of the CDR3: TGTGCCAGCTCGCGGGACTCCAATCTGGGTGAGCAGTTCTTC.

J is TRBJ1-1 and V is TRBV30; possibly TRBD1 for D (5 bases). CDR1 is GTSNPN, CDR2 SVGIG, per germline (reference sequence). Trimming stripped 7 bases from V and 0 bases from J, with 15 bases between. CDR3 length: 14 amino acids. The CDR3 DNA reads TGTGCCTCAAAAGGGGTACAGCTGAACACTGAAGCTTTCTTT. Protein: CASKGVQLNTEAFF.

The gene calls are TRBV2 and TRBJ1-5, with 7 bases identical to TRBD1. Germline CDR1 and CDR2: SNHLY and FYNNEI. This CDR3 spans 15 amino acids. The V segment lost 2 bases and the J segment 4 bases; nucleotides outside the gene matches: 5. Here the CDR3 reads CASSELGRGNQPQHF. Written as DNA, the CDR3 is TGTGCCAGCAGTGAATTGGGCAGGGGGAATCAGCCCCAGCATTTT.

The chain joins TRBV12-1 to TRBJ2-2; the listed D gene, TRBD2, was not tested against the DNA. TRBV12-1 is classified as a pseudogene. The CDR3 spans 18 residues. DNA for the CDR3: TGTGCCAGCAGCTTTCCACCACTAGCGGGGGACGGTGGCGGGGAGCTGTTTTTT. The encoded protein is CASSFPPLAGDGGGELFF.

This rearrangement joins TRBV3-1 (or the pseudogene TRBV3-2) to TRBJ1-5; D unresolved. Trimming removed 4 bases at V and 0 bases at J, with 7 bases between. Germline V gene sequence: CDR1 LGHDT, CDR2 YNNKEL (reference sequence). The CDR3 sequence is 14 residues long. Written as DNA, the CDR3 is TGTGCCAGCAGCCCTCACAATAGCAATCAGCCCCAGCATTTT. Translating gives CASSPHNSNQPQHF.

V usage is TRBV4-1 and J usage is TRBJ1-2, with no clear D. V lost 0 bases and J lost 5, with 10 bases in between. The CDR3 length is 14 residues. Germline loops: CDR1 MGHRA, CDR2 YSYEKL. The CDR3 loop is CASSQDAEWYGYTF. DNA for the CDR3: TGCGCCAGCAGCCAAGACGCCGAGTGGTATGGCTACACCTTC.

The CDR3 loop reads CASTFPTGPWEQYF. CDR3 sequence (DNA): TGTGCCAGCACCTTCCCGACAGGGCCCTGGGAGCAGTACTTC. The rearrangement uses TRBV5-6 and TRBJ2-7, with TRBD1 identical over 7 bases. Trimming cost V 6 bases and J 7 bases; bases outside gene matches: 13. The V gene's germline CDR1 is SGHDT and CDR2 YYEEEE. The CDR3 has 14 residues.

This chain joins TRBV5-5 and TRBJ2-7; D gene unclear. CDR3 length: 14 residues. With 5 bases removed from V and 0 bases from J, the gap between germline ends came to 12 bases. Germline CDR1 reads SGHKS; CDR2 reads YYEKEE (reference sequence). In DNA form, the CDR3 reads TGTGCCAGCAGGTGGCAGACTTACTCCTACGAGCAGTACTTC. Its translation is CASRWQTYSYEQYF.

The rearrangement links TRBV6-5 to TRBJ1-6; D remains unclear. This CDR3 comprises 13 residues. V was trimmed by 3 bases and J by 8 bases, leaving 8 bases between them. Looked up from germline, CDR1 is MNHEY and CDR2 is SVGAGI. CDR3 DNA: TGTGCCAGCAGTTATCTGCGGGATTCACCCCTCCACTTT. The encoded protein is CASSYLRDSPLHF.

The CDR3 spells CSVETGISSEQYF. The CDR3 DNA reads TGCAGCGTTGAGACGGGGATATCGTCCGAGCAGTACTTC. This rearrangement joins TRBV29-1 to TRBJ2-7; TRBD2 is a possible D gene (5 bases). The CDR3 length is 13 residues. V dropped 3 bases and J dropped 6 bases, with 15 bases sitting between them. Germline values: CDR1 SQVTM, CDR2 ANQGSEA.

This chain joins TRBV3-1 (or the pseudogene TRBV3-2) and TRBJ2-7; no definite D call. In germline, CDR1 is LGHDT, CDR2 YNNKEL (reference sequence). V was shortened by 0 bases and J by 6 bases, with 15 bases between the two germline ends. This CDR3 is 15 amino acids long. The CDR3 here is CASSQEGTAPGEQYF. The CDR3 region has the DNA TGTGCCAGCAGCCAAGAAGGCACAGCCCCTGGCGAGCAGTACTTC.

The chain employs TRBV5-3 and TRBJ2-6; 8 bases map to TRBD2. TRBV5-3 is labeled an ORF, and its function is uncertain. V shed 4 bases and J 0 bases; nucleotides not matched to a gene: 15. This CDR3 has 20 residues. The CDR3 DNA reads TGTGCCAGAAGCCTAGAGAGGAAGCGGGGGCTTAGCTCTGGGGCCAACGTCCTGACTTTC. It encodes CARSLERKRGLSSGANVLTF.

The V call is TRBV11-3, the J call TRBJ2-2; a weak D match, TRBD1 (5 bases). Germline V lookup: CDR1 SGHNT, CDR2 YENEEA. This CDR3 contains 15 residues. The ends were cut back, 1 base at V and 2 bases at J, with 8 bases in the middle. CDR3 coding DNA: TGTGCCAGCAGCTTAGGGCAGGGTAACACCGGGGAGCTGTTTTTT. Protein sequence: CASSLGQGNTGELFF. Using reference TRBV11-3 and TRBJ2-2 for the parts outside the CDR3, the full variable domain is EAGVVQSPRYKIIEKKQPVAFWCNPISGHNTLYWYLQNLGQGPELLIRYENEEAVDDSQLPKDRFSAERLKGVDSTLKIQPAELGDSAVYLCASSLGQGNTGELFFGEGSRLTVL.

The chain joins TRBV5-1 to TRBJ2-3, with 11 positions matching TRBD2. This CDR3 comprises 14 residues. V shed 9 bases and J 2 bases; nucleotides not matched to a gene: 5. Germline V gene lookup returns CDR1 SGHRS and CDR2 YFSETQ. CDR3 sequence: CATSTSGDTDTQYF. The CDR3 DNA is TGCGCCACATCGACTAGCGGGGACACAGATACGCAGTATTTT. Complete variable domain (other parts from reference TRBV5-1 and TRBJ2-3): KAGVTQTPRYLIKTRGQQVTLSCSPISGHRSVSWYQQTPGQGLQFLFEYFSETQRNKGNFPGRFSGRQFSNSRSEMNVSTLELGDSALYLCATSTSGDTDTQYFGPGTRLTVL.

The chain joins TRBV10-3 to TRBJ1-2, with D possibly matching TRBD1 (6 bases). Trimming took off 0 bases at V and 4 bases at J, with 12 bases between the two ends. The CDR3 runs 15 residues. Germline-derived CDR1 and CDR2 are ENHRY and SYGVKD. CDR3 coding DNA: TGTGCCATCAGTGAGTCGGGGGCGGCTGGCTATGGCTACACCTTC. This sequence encodes CAISESGAAGYGYTF.

The V gene is TRBV5-1, the J gene TRBJ1-2; D is undetermined. Germline V gene data show CDR1 as SGHRS and CDR2 as YFSETQ. Between the trimmed V and J ends, which lost 0 bases and 0 bases, there was a span of 6 bases. The CDR3 has 14 amino acids. CDR3 region: CASSLDTTNYGYTF. CDR3 in DNA: TGCGCCAGCAGCTTGGACACCACTAACTATGGCTACACCTTC.

The J gene is TRBJ1-1, the V gene TRBV3-1 (or the pseudogene TRBV3-2), with D uncertain. CDR1 is LGHDT and CDR2 is YNNKEL in the germline V gene (reference sequence). V was pared by 0 bases and J by 4 bases, with 15 bases between. The CDR3 is 16 residues long. The CDR3 coding sequence is TGTGCCAGCAGCCAAGATAGTTGGAAAGGGAGCACTGAAGCTTTCTTT. This encodes CASSQDSWKGSTEAFF.

This chain links TRBV5-8 with TRBJ2-3; 8 bases are a match to TRBD1. The CDR3 sequence is 17 residues long. Unmatched junction bases numbered 12, after V lost 4 bases and J lost 2 bases. CDR1 SGHTS and CDR2 YDEGEE come from the germline V gene. Here the CDR3 reads CASSNTGQVKHTDTQYF. The CDR3 DNA reads TGTGCCAGCAGCAACACGGGACAGGTGAAACACACAGATACGCAGTATTTT.

The CDR3 loop reads CASSLAGTVVDSPLHF. In DNA, the CDR3 is TGTGCCAGCAGCTTAGCCGGGACAGTGGTGGATTCACCCCTCCACTTT. The chain has TRBV7-8 and TRBJ1-6, with 7 bases aligning to TRBD1. The CDR3 has 16 amino acids. V was pared by 0 bases and J by 8 bases, with 7 bases of the junction left unmatched. Germline CDR1 reads SGHVS; CDR2 reads FQNEAQ.

V is TRBV7-2 and J is TRBJ2-1; D gene ambiguous. V was shortened by 4 bases and J by 5 bases, with 9 bases between the two germline ends. CDR3 length equals 13 residues. Germline CDR1 reads SGHTA; CDR2 reads FQGNSA. The CDR3 sequence is CASSSSRDNEQFF. CDR3 in DNA: TGTGCCAGCAGCTCCAGCCGGGACAATGAGCAGTTCTTC. Full variable domain (rest looked up from reference TRBV7-2 and TRBJ2-1): GAGVSQSPSNKVTEKGKDVELRCDPISGHTALYWYRQSLGQGLEFLIYFQGNSAPDKSGLPSDRFSAERTGGSVSTLTIQRTQQEDSAVYLCASSSSRDNEQFFGPGTRLTVL.